Only a few counts were recorded for the clone carrying this T cell receptor (beta chain). The entry originates in a study of blood T cell repertoires in COVID-19. Study-level background: Specimens from acute and convalescent COVID-19 originated in the United States, Italy and Spain. In each case, the material was cDNA or gDNA derived from T cells, B-cell-depleted T cells, or PBMCs.

Original processing notes: Reference gene primers were amplified, and this amplification served to estimate nucleated cell counts. Profiling relied on immunoSEQ multiplex PCR, and the TCRdb table lists in-frame clones only, not all of them. The V and J calls and clone size come from that table; D and trimming were worked out from the DNA. The data show approximately 300,000 clones, with more than 80% seen just once and under 7.5% held by the top ten. The source material was peripheral blood. The sequence derives from a young man who had recovered from COVID-19.

Here the CDR3 DNA reads TGTGCCAGCAGCTTAGCAAGGATGGGACAGGGACCCTACGAGCAGTACTTC. It encodes CASSLARMGQGPYEQYF. The V and J genes are TRBV7-9 and TRBJ2-7; 9 bases match TRBD1. CDR3 size: 17 residues. The germline V gene encodes CDR1 SEHNR and CDR2 FQNEAQ (reference sequence). J lost 2 bases, V lost 0 bases, and 8 bases had no gene match. Full variable domain (remainder filled in from reference TRBV7-9 and TRBJ2-7): DTGVSQNPRHKITKRGQNVTFRCDPISEHNRLYWYRQTLGQGPEFLTYFQNEAQLEKSRLLSDRFSAERPKGSFSTLEIQRTEQGDSAMYLCASSLARMGQGPYEQYFGPGTRLTVT.